The rows below give T cell receptor beta chains drawn from one sample of a study of cytomegalovirus exposure and HLA in healthy donors. Produced via immunoSEQ multiplex PCR; TCRdb's table is partial and in-frame only. The table has some 160,000 clones, approximately 90% seen once. Material: PBMCs. The receptor source for this set is a man younger than 30 in good health and CMV-seronegative. Both conserved end residues are part of each CDR3. D genes are given only for firm matches. Expanded clones are given a class, and other clones once, few, many or no size at all.

D gene	J gene	clone size	V gene	CDR3 DNA	CDR3 protein
.	TRBJ2-3	.	TRBV13	TGTGCCAGCAGCTTAGGCGGGGAAAGGAATACGCAGTATTTT	CASSLGGERNTQYF
TRBD2	TRBJ2-1	.	TRBV7-9	TGTGCCAGCAGCTGGCTAGCGGTGAACAATGAGCAGTTCTTC	CASSWLAVNNEQFF
.	TRBJ1-1	.	TRBV19	TGTGCCAGTAGTATCGGACAGTTATTTGCTTTCTTT	CASSIGQLFAFF
TRBD1	TRBJ2-3	.	TRBV10-2	TGCGCCAGCAGTGACAAAACAGGGGGCGGCACAGATACGCAGTATTTT	CASSDKTGGGTDTQYF
.	TRBJ1-5	.	TRBV30	TGTGCCGCGGACAGATTCAATCAGCCCCAGCATTTT	CAADRFNQPQHF
.	TRBJ1-5	.	TRBV4-1	TGCGCCAGCAGCCAAGGGAGGGATCCAGAAAGCAATCAGCCCCAGCATTTT	CASSQGRDPESNQPQHF
TRBD1	TRBJ1-4	.	TRBV4-2	TGTGCCAGCAGCCCACAAGTGGTCGGACAGGGGAATGAAAAACTGTTTTTT	CASSPQVVGQGNEKLFF
.	TRBJ1-1	.	TRBV29-1	TGCAGCGTTGGGGCTGTTACGACGGAAGCTTTCTTT	CSVGAVTTEAFF
TRBD2	TRBJ2-7	.	TRBV2	TGTGCCAGCAGTACCGGGACTAGCTCCTACGAGCAGTACTTC	CASSTGTSSYEQYF
TRBD2	TRBJ2-7	.	TRBV6-1	TGTGCCAGCAAGGGGCTAGCGGGAGTTTACGAGCAGTACTTC	CASKGLAGVYEQYF
.	TRBJ2-6	once	TRBV6-1	TGTGCCAGCAGTGAAGCGGTAACAGGTGGGGCCAACGTCCTGACTTTC	CASSEAVTGGANVLTF
TRBD1	TRBJ1-5	.	TRBV7-2	TGTGCCAGCAGCTCCGGAGGGACAGGGCATCAGCCCCAGCATTTT	CASSSGGTGHQPQHF
.	TRBJ2-1	once	TRBV19	TGTGCCAGTGATTTAGGCGGAGGGCCCAATGAGCAGTTCTTC	CASDLGGGPNEQFF
.	TRBJ2-1	few	TRBV20-1	TGCAGTGCCGACAGTCACAATGAGCAGTTCTTC	CSADSHNEQFF
TRBD2	TRBJ2-1	once	TRBV27	TGTGCCAGCAGTTTATCTCTAGCGGGAGGGTATGAGCAGTTCTTC	CASSLSLAGGYEQFF
.	TRBJ2-3	.	TRBV5-1	TGCGCCAGCAGTCCTAGTAGAGGGCTGGATACGCAGTATTTT	CASSPSRGLDTQYF
TRBD1	TRBJ1-5	few	TRBV27	TGTGCCAGCAAAAAGACAGGGGATCAGCCCCAGCATTTT	CASKKTGDQPQHF
.	TRBJ2-7	.	TRBV5-1	TGCGCCAGCAGCTTTACGGGATCAGACGAGCAGTACTTC	CASSFTGSDEQYF
.	TRBJ2-5	.	TRBV5-6	TGTGCCAGCACCACCTCAAAGGGGGTAATAGTTATAGAGACCCAGTACTTC	CASTTSKGVIVIETQYF
.	TRBJ2-5	.	TRBV18	TGTGCCAGCTCACTGACCGTCGGGGAGACCCAGTACTTC	CASSLTVGETQYF
TRBD1	TRBJ1-1	.	TRBV29-1	TGCAGCGTCCACTCAGGGGGCTCGAACACTGAAGCTTTCTTT	CSVHSGGSNTEAFF
TRBD1	TRBJ1-1	once	TRBV6-1	TGTGCCAGCAATACACGGACAGGGGCGTTAACTGAAGCTTTCTTT	CASNTRTGALTEAFF
.	TRBJ2-4	.	TRBV27	TGTGCCAGCAGTTCCGCGCGGACAGTAAGCATTCAGTACTTC	CASSSARTVSIQYF
.	TRBJ1-1	once	TRBV28	TGTGCCAGCAGTCCCCATTGGGGGGGTGACACTGAAGCTTTCTTT	CASSPHWGGDTEAFF
.	TRBJ1-5	.	TRBV28	TGTGCCAGCAGTTTCGACCCTCACAGGGAAGGGAATCAGCCCCAGCATTTT	CASSFDPHREGNQPQHF
TRBD2	TRBJ2-5	.	TRBV6-5	TGTGCCAGCAGTTACGGACTAGCGGGGGGGGAGACCCAGTACTTC	CASSYGLAGGETQYF
.	TRBJ2-2	.	TRBV27	TGTGCCAGCAGCCCTCGAGGGCGCGACACCGGGGAGCTGTTTTTT	CASSPRGRDTGELFF
TRBD2	TRBJ2-5	.	TRBV7-2	TGTGCCAGCAGCCGACAGCGGGAGTGGCAAGAGACCCAGTACTTC	CASSRQREWQETQYF
.	TRBJ2-3	once	TRBV20-1	TGCAGTGCCACAGGGACAGATACGCAGTATTTT	CSATGTDTQYF
TRBD1	TRBJ2-7	.	TRBV11-2	TGTGCCAGCAGACGGGTGGGACAGGGGGCCCACGAGCAGTACTTC	CASRRVGQGAHEQYF
TRBD2	TRBJ2-3	.	TRBV2	TGTGCCAGCAGGACTAGCGGGAGGGCCGCGGGAGGTGGAGATACGCAGTATTTT	CASRTSGRAAGGGDTQYF
TRBD1	TRBJ1-3	.	TRBV6-4	TGTGCCAGCAGTGACTCGGACAGGGTGTATTTT	CASSDSDRVYF
TRBD1	TRBJ2-1	.	TRBV28	TGTGCCAGCAGTTTACGGGCAGGGGGCCAAGGGGAGCAGTTCTTC	CASSLRAGGQGEQFF
.	TRBJ2-5	.	TRBV5-1	TGCGCCAGCAGCTTCCGAGAGACCCAGTACTTC	CASSFRETQYF
.	TRBJ1-6	once	TRBV30	TGTGCCTGGACCAGGGTCGAAGGATCACCCCTCCACTTT	CAWTRVEGSPLHF
TRBD2	TRBJ2-6	.	TRBV7-2	TGTGCCAGCAGCTCTAAGACTAGCGGGACCGTCTCTGGGGCCAACGTCCTGACTTTC	CASSSKTSGTVSGANVLTF
.	TRBJ1-5	.	TRBV21-1	TGTGCCAGCAGCTCATTCCCGGGACAGTTGAATCAGCCCCAGCATTTT	CASSSFPGQLNQPQHF
TRBD1	TRBJ2-7	.	TRBV4-2	TGTGCCAGCAGCCATAAACCGGGACAGGGGGACGAGCAGTACTTC	CASSHKPGQGDEQYF
.	TRBJ2-5	.	TRBV7-8	TGTGCCAGCAGTTCCAGACCAGGGGAGGGAGAGACCCAGTACTTC	CASSSRPGEGETQYF